The T cell receptor (beta chain) described here comes from a study of blood T cell dynamics during melanoma immunotherapy (dated by TCRdb to about 2020). Broadly, across the study: All patients had metastatic melanoma and were given first-line pembrolizumab or nivolumab plus ipilimumab as standard of care in the United Kingdom. To find early correlates of response, peripheral T cell receptor repertoires were profiled in metastatic melanoma patients before and after one cycle of checkpoint inhibitor therapy. The training cohort was made up of consecutive patients, while a further independent group of patients from the same centre was pooled to form an external validation set.

V is pruned by 2 bases and J by 2 bases, leaving 8 bases of the junction without a gene match. The CDR3 sequence holds 16 residues, the cysteine and phenylalanine included. The entry retains the CDR3 DNA only, 48 bases that are in frame from base 1. Taken from the germline V gene (reference sequence), the CDR1 and CDR2 loops are MNHEY and SMNVEV. Regarding this clone: What this receptor recognizes is not known. No much larger clone is present one base from it, and per-base qualities are unavailable.

Study-wide conclusions, independent of this receptor: Whether the T cell clones driving repertoire changes were melanoma-specific or reflected general immune activation could not be determined in the study. Unlike progressors, patients who went on to achieve disease control showed a bifurcated reorganization of the PBMC repertoire at W3, with either increased clonality or increased diversity. The relatively small sample size was acknowledged as potentially limiting generalization of the results.

This sample's time point label indicates: pre-treatment baseline. Blood was sampled before treatment (T0) and at week 3 (W3), after the first cycle of checkpoint blockade. Except for two patients with rapid clinical progression, response was assessed 12 weeks after the first infusion by RECIST 1.1; disease control meant complete response, partial response or stable disease. Any patient who had received prior systemic cancer treatment, was on concomitant immunosuppressant therapy or had synchronous other active malignancies was excluded. To track both circulating cells and T cell turnover, TCR beta was sequenced from bulk PBMC as well as from plasma cell-free DNA. Lymphoprep and SepMate tubes were used to isolate PBMC from blood, and red cell lysis was then performed. QIAamp DNA Blood Mini kits were used to extract DNA from PBMC and sorted T cell subsets. A fixed 350 ng of DNA was loaded for every bulk PBMC sample. TCR beta CDR3 sequences were amplified from genomic DNA with the immunoSEQ TCRb Assay kit following manufacturer instructions. The KAPA Library Quantification Kit for Illumina platforms was used to quantify the pooled libraries by qPCR. Pooled libraries were clustered at about 0.55-1.2 pM and sequenced on an Illumina NextSeq 500. The published analysis was carried out like this. Analysis of the TCR data relied on immunoSEQ ANALYZER and the R LymphoSeq package. A rearrangement efficiency score was calculated as productive divided by the sum of productive and non-productive CDR3 sequences. Clonality was measured with the Gini coefficient and diversity with the Renyi index at alpha=1, compared pairwise between timepoints within each patient. In LymphoSeq, clonal relatedness was computed using an edit distance of 3, and repertoire similarity was computed using the Bhattacharyya coefficient. Linear discriminant analysis on week-3 changes in clonality and diversity was built with the R MASS and caret packages to classify response. TCRdb holds this immuneACCESS table with in-frame rearrangements only. Some clones are missing; in checked studies, unresolved V genes explain under half, and the rest has no known cause. For V, J and clone size, that table is used; D and trimming come from the DNA. The sample has about 11,000 clones on record, 80% to 90% of them singletons. 13% to 15% of the sample goes to the ten largest clones.

The origin of this receptor is a human donor with melanoma. The starting material was blood, obtained from a patient treated with checkpoint blockade. The rearrangement joined TRBV27 to TRBJ2-7; TRBD1 lines up with 8 middle nucleotides. The CDR3 has the sequence CASSLLGQGFTYEQYF. The base sequence is TGTGCCAGCAGTTTACTCGGACAGGGTTTTACCTACGAGCAGTACTTC.